A selection of T cell receptor beta chains follows, all from one sample in a study of cytomegalovirus exposure and HLA in healthy donors. Libraries were prepared by immunoSEQ multiplex PCR; TCRdb keeps only in-frame clonotypes and omits some of them. In the table there are approximately 220,000 clones, more than 80% of which are singletons. Material for sequencing was PBMCs. The receptor source for this set is a man aged 30 to 45 in good health and CMV-seronegative. CDR3s include the opening cysteine and the closing phenylalanine or tryptophan. D genes are given only for firm matches. The listing skips clone size in some rows; elsewhere it reads once, few, many or a size class.

v_call	j_call	d_call	clone_size	cdr3_nt	cdr3_aa
TRBV9	TRBJ1-6	TRBD1	-	TGTGCCAGCAGCGCCGGGGCACAGGGGGCCTACTCACCCCTCCACTTT	CASSAGAQGAYSPLHF
TRBV28	TRBJ1-2	-	-	TGTGCCAGCAGTTCCCTATTCTATGGCTACACCTTC	CASSSLFYGYTF
TRBV10-3	TRBJ2-3	-	few	TGTGCCATCAAAGGGGGGGGCCTCCGGGCAGATACGCAGTATTTT	CAIKGGGLRADTQYF
TRBV7-8	TRBJ1-1	-	few	TGTGCCAGCAGCTTGTCGCACTTGAACACTGAAGCTTTCTTT	CASSLSHLNTEAFF
TRBV28	TRBJ2-3	TRBD1	-	TGTGCCAGCAGTTATGACAGGGGGAGCACAGATACGCAGTATTTT	CASSYDRGSTDTQYF
TRBV20-1	TRBJ2-7	-	-	TGCAGTGCTCCAGGGGAAATCGAGCAGTACTTC	CSAPGEIEQYF
TRBV19	TRBJ2-1	TRBD1	-	TGTGCCAGTAGTATTTTGACAGGGCCCTACAATGAGCAGTTCTTC	CASSILTGPYNEQFF
TRBV7-9	TRBJ1-2	TRBD1	-	TGTGCCAGCAGCCTGACAACAGGGGCACAAGGCTACACCTTC	CASSLTTGAQGYTF
TRBV7-6	TRBJ2-3	TRBD2	-	TGTGCCAGCAGCTCATTGAAAAGCGGGGAGCTATCAGATACGCAGTATTTT	CASSSLKSGELSDTQYF
TRBV27	TRBJ1-1	-	-	TGTGCCAGCATAGCCGGGACAGAAGCTTTCTTT	CASIAGTEAFF
TRBV9	TRBJ1-6	-	-	TGTGCCAGCGGTCCCCGGAGCTCCTATAATTCACCCCTCCACTTT	CASGPRSSYNSPLHF
TRBV5-1	TRBJ1-1	TRBD1	few	TGCGCCAGCAGCTTGGATCGGCAGGGGGCGCGGAACACTGAAGCTTTCTTT	CASSLDRQGARNTEAFF
TRBV5-1	TRBJ2-1	TRBD1	-	TGCGCCAGCAGCCAGGGACAGGGGAATTGGGAGCAGTTCTTC	CASSQGQGNWEQFF
TRBV18	TRBJ1-5	-	-	TGTGCCAGCTCACCAAAAGAACGGGGACAGCCCCAGCATTTT	CASSPKERGQPQHF
TRBV5-1	TRBJ2-7	-	-	TGCGCCAGCAGCTTCCTAACAGCTCGACGAGACGAGCAGTACTTC	CASSFLTARRDEQYF
TRBV6-5	TRBJ2-7	-	once	TGTGCCAGCAGTCTCCAGGGGTCGTCCTACGAGCAGTACTTC	CASSLQGSSYEQYF